This TCR beta chain comes out of a study of OX40 agonist ivuxolimab in advanced cancers. With 0 bases clipped from V and 4 bases from J, the junction kept 6 bases outside the gene matches. Germline CDR1 reads WNHNN; CDR2 reads SYGVQD (reference sequence). The CDR3 length is 16 residues. This clone came up once. Sequenced by immunoSEQ multiplex PCR; TCRdb stores in-frame clones only, minus some. The sample includes about 68,000 clones, approximately 83% of them seen just once. The source is an adult with an advanced solid tumor such as melanoma, head and neck, liver or kidney cancer. Here the sequenced sample was CD4+ or CD8+ T cells sorted from blood, taken in a trial of the OX40 agonist ivuxolimab. The rearrangement joins TRBV10-1 to TRBJ2-3; TRBD2 aligns across 8 bases. The CDR3 loop reads CASSESRGATADTQYF. The CDR3 DNA reads as TGCGCCAGCAGTGAGTCGCGGGGGGCGACCGCAGATACGCAGTATTTT.